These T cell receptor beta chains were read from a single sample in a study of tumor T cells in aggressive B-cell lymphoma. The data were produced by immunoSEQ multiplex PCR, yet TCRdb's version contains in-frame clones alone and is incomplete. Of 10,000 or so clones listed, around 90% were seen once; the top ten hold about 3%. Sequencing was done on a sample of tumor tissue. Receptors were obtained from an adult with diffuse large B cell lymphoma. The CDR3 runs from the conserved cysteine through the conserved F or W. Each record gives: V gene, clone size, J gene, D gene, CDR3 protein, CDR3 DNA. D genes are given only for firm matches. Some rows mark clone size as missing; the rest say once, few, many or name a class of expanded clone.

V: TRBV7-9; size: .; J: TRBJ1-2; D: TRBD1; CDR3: CASSFPGQGYGYTF; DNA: TGTGCCAGCAGTTTTCCGGGACAGGGGTATGGCTACACCTTC
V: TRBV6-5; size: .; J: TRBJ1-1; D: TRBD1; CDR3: CASSSGQGNTEAFF; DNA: TGTGCCAGCAGTTCGGGACAGGGCAACACTGAAGCTTTCTTT
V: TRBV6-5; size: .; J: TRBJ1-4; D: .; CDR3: CASSYSGGPGEKLFF; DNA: TGTGCCAGCAGTTACTCGGGGGGTCCTGGTGAAAAACTGTTTTTT
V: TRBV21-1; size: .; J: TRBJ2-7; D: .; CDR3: CASSKGGQGKSYEQYF; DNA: TGTGCCAGCAGCAAAGGTGGGCAGGGAAAATCCTACGAGCAGTACTTC
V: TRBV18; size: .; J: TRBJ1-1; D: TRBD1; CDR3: CASSPEGANTEAFF; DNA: TGTGCCAGCTCACCCGAGGGGGCGAACACTGAAGCTTTCTTT
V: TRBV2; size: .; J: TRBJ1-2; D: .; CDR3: CASSEFSVQAPNYGYTF; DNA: TGTGCCAGCAGTGAATTCTCGGTACAGGCCCCTAACTATGGCTACACCTTC
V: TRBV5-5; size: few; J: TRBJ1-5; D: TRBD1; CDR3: CASSYGQGDQPQHF; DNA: TGTGCCAGCAGCTACGGACAGGGGGATCAGCCCCAGCATTTT
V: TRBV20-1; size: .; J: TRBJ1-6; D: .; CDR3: CSVRPGMALHF; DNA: TGCAGTGTTAGGCCCGGGATGGCCCTCCACTTT
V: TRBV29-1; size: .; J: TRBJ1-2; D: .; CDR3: CSGLAENGYTF; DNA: TGCAGCGGCTTAGCGGAGAATGGCTACACCTTC
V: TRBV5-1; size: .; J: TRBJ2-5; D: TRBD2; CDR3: CASTLGATGTSGSTTQYF; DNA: TGCGCCAGCACCTTGGGGGCCACCGGGACTAGCGGGAGTACGACCCAGTACTTC
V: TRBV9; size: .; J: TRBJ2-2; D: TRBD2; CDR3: CASSVALSGAGELFF; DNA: TGTGCCAGCAGCGTTGCCTTAAGCGGGGCCGGGGAGCTGTTTTTT
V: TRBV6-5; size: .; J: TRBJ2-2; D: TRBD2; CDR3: CASSYTSGNTGELFF; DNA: TGTGCCAGCAGTTACACTAGCGGGAACACCGGGGAGCTGTTTTTT
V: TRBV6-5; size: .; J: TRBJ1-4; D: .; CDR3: CASSYRTVTIEKLFF; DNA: TGTGCCAGCAGTTACCGGACAGTGACGATCGAAAAACTGTTTTTT
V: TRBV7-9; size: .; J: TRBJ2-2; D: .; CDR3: CASSEGHTNTGELFF; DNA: TGTGCCAGCAGCGAGGGACATACGAACACCGGGGAGCTGTTTTTT
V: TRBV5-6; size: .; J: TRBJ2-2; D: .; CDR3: CASSLTGLNTGELFF; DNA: TGTGCCAGCAGCTTGACGGGACTGAACACCGGGGAGCTGTTTTTT
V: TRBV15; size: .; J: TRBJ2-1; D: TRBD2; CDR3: CATSPGLGDYNEQFF; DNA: TGTGCCACCAGTCCTGGACTAGGAGATTACAATGAGCAGTTCTTC
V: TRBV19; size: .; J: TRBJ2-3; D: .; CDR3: CASSTPRGASTDTQYF; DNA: TGTGCCAGTAGTACACCTCGGGGGGCCAGCACAGATACGCAGTATTTT
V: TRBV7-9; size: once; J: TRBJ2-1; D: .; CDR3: CASSLGSGWEQFF; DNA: TGTGCCAGCAGCTTAGGCTCGGGGTGGGAGCAGTTCTTC
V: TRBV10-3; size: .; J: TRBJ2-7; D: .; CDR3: CAISEGVRYEQYF; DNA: TGTGCCATCAGTGAGGGAGTCCGTTACGAGCAGTACTTC
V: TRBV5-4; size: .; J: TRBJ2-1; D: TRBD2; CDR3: CASSYIAGTSGRGEQFF; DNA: TGTGCCAGCAGCTATATCGCCGGGACTAGCGGGAGAGGTGAGCAGTTCTTC
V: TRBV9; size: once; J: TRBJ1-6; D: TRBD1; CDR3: CASSLGQYNSPLHF; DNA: TGTGCCAGCAGCCTGGGACAGTATAATTCACCCCTCCACTTT
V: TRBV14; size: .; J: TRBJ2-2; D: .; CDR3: CASSPRESATGELFF; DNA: TGTGCCAGCAGCCCTCGGGAGTCGGCCACCGGGGAGCTGTTTTTT
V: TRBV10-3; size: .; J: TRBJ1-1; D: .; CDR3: CAISDGEGNTEAFF; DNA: TGTGCCATCAGTGATGGGGAGGGGAACACTGAAGCTTTCTTT
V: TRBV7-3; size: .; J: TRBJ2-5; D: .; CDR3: CASSLYGEGTQYF; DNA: TGTGCCAGCAGCTTATACGGGGAAGGGACCCAGTACTTC
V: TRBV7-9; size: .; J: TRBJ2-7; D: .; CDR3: CASSLLGGYKQYF; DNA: TGTGCCAGCAGCTTATTGGGGGGATACAAGCAGTACTTC
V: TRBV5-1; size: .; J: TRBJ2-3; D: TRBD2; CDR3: CASTGLAGGQDTQYF; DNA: TGCGCCAGCACGGGCCTAGCGGGGGGGCAAGATACGCAGTATTTT
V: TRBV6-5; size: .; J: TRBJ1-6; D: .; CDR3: CASSYAQSSYNSPLHF; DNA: TGTGCCAGCAGTTACGCACAGAGCTCCTATAATTCACCCCTCCACTTT
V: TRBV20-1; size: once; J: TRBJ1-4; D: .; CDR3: CSAPRREKLFF; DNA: TGCAGTGCCCCCCGTCGGGAAAAACTGTTTTTT
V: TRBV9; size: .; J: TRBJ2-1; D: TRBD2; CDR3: CASSVSGLAGGLSYNEQFF; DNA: TGTGCCAGCAGCGTATCCGGACTAGCGGGGGGTTTATCCTACAATGAGCAGTTCTTC
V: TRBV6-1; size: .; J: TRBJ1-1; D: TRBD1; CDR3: CASSLQGRTEAFF; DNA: TGTGCCAGCAGTCTACAGGGGCGGACTGAAGCTTTCTTT
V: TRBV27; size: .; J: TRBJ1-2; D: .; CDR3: CASRYTGGNYGYTF; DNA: TGTGCCAGCAGATACACCGGGGGGAACTATGGCTACACCTTC